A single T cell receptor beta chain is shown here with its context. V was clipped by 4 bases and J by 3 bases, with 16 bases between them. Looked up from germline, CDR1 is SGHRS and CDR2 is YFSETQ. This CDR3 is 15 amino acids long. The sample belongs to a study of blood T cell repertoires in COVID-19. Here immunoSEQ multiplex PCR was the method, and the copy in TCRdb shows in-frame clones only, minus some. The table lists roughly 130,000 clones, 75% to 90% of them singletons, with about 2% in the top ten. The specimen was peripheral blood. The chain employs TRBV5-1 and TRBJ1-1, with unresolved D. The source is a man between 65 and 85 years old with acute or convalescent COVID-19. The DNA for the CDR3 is TGCGCCAGCAGCCCTGTCCTCGGGGTGGACACTGAAGCTTTCTTT. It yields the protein CASSPVLGVDTEAFF.